This T cell receptor (beta chain) was identified in a study of identical twins. Addition of a universal primer site occurred through template switching, and cDNA carried unique molecular identifiers. In TCRdb, the 5' RACE reads were re-called with MiXCR into one record per CDR3 protein. The sample has approximately 680,000 distinct CDR3 sequences, 7.1% seen once; the top ten hold roughly 1.6%. For this clonotype: Its target is not known.

Germline V lookup: CDR1 SGHVS, CDR2 FQNEAQ. The CDR3 runs 15 residues. Trimming shortened V by 0 bases and J by 9 bases, and 12 bases separated the two germline ends. Study findings and constraints: Fewer insertions characterized abundant cord blood beta clonotypes, whereas memory repertoires showed none.

These data also formed part of another study, on yellow fever vaccine responses in identical twins.

Sequencing was done on a sample of PBMCs. The V call is TRBV7-8, the J call TRBJ1-6; D might be TRBD1 (6 bases). This TCR derives from a woman aged 18-35 years in good health. The CDR3 bases are TGTGCCAGCAGCTTAGCTACAGGGACGGGTTCACCCCTCCACTTT. Its translation: CASSLATGTGSPLHF.